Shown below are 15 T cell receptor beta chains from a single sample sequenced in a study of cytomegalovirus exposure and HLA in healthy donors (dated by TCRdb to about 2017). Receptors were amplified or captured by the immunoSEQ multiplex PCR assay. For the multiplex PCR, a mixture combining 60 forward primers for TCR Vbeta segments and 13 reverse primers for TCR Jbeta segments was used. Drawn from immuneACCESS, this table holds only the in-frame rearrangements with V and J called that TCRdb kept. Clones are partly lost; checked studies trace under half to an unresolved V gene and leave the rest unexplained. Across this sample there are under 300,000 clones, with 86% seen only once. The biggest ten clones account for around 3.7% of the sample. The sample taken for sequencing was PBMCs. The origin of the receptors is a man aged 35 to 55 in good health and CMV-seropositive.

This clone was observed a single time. The CDR3 DNA reads as TGCGCCAGCAGCTCCTTAGTCGCGGGAGGTGGGGAGACCCAGTACTTC. Translated: CASSSLVAGGGETQYF. The chain couples TRBV5-1 to TRBJ2-5, with 8 positions matching TRBD2. Germline V lookup: CDR1 SGHRS, CDR2 YFSETQ. This CDR3 comprises 16 residues. Trimming took 3 bases from V and 5 from J; bases not matched to a gene: 12.

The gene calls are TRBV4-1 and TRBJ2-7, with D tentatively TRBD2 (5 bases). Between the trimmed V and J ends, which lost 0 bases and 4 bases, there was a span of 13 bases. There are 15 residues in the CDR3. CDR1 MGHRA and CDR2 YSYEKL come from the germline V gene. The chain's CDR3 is CASSQDLTGSYEQYF. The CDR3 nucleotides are TGCGCCAGCAGCCAAGATCTGACGGGATCGTACGAGCAGTACTTC.

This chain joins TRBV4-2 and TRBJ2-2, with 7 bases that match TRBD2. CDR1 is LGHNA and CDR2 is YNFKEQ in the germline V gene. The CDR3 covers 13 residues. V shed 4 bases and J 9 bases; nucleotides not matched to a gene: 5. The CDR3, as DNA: TGTGCCAGCAGCCCCTCTAGCGGTCGGGAGCTGTTTTTT. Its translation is CASSPSSGRELFF.

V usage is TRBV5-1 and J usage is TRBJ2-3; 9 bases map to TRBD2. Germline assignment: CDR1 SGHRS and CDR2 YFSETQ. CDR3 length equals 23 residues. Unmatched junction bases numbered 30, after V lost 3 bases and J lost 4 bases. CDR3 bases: TGCGCCAGCAGCTACCCGGCCAGGGGAGCCAGCGGGAGGCCGAACCGAGGGGCAGATACGCAGTATTTT. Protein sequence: CASSYPARGASGRPNRGADTQYF. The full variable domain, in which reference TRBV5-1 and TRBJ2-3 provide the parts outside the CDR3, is KAGVTQTPRYLIKTRGQQVTLSCSPISGHRSVSWYQQTPGQGLQFLFEYFSETQRNKGNFPGRFSGRQFSNSRSEMNVSTLELGDSALYLCASSYPARGASGRPNRGADTQYFGPGTRLTVL.

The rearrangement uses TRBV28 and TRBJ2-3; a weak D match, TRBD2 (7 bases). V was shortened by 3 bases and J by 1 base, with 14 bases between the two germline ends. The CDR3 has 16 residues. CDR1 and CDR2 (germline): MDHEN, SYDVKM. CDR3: CASSLGGPIGTDTQYF. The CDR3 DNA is TGTGCCAGCAGTTTGGGGGGGCCGATCGGCACAGATACGCAGTATTTT. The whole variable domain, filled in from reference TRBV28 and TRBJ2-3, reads DVKVTQSSRYLVKRTGEKVFLECVQDMDHENMFWYRQDPGLGLRLIYFSYDVKMKEKGDIPEGYSVSREKKERFSLILESASTNQTSMYLCASSLGGPIGTDTQYFGPGTRLTVL.

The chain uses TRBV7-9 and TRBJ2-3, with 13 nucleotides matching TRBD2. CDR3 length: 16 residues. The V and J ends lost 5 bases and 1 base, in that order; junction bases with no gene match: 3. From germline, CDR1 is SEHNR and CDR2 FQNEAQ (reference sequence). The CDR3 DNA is TGTGCCAGCAGCCAAGGACTAGCGGGAGGCACAGATACGCAGTATTTT. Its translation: CASSQGLAGGTDTQYF.

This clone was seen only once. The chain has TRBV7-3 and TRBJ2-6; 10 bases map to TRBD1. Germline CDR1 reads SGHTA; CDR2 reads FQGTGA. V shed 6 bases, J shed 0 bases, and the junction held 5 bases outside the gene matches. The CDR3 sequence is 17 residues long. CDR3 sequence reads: CASRGDRGDSGANVLTF. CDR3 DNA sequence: TGTGCCAGCAGGGGGGACAGGGGTGACTCTGGGGCCAACGTCCTGACTTTC.

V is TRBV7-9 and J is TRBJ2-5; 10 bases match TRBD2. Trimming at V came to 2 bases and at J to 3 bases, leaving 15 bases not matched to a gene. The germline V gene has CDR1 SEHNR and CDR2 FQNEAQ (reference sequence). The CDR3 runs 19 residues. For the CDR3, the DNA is TGTGCCAGCAGCTTATATCGGTCTAGCGGGAGATTCTTGGAAGAGACCCAGTACTTC. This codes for CASSLYRSSGRFLEETQYF.

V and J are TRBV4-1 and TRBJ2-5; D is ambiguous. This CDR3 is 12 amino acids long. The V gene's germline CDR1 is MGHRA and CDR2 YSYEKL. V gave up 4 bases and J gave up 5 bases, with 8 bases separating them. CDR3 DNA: TGCGCCAGCAGCCCCACTATGGAGACCCAGTACTTC. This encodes CASSPTMETQYF.

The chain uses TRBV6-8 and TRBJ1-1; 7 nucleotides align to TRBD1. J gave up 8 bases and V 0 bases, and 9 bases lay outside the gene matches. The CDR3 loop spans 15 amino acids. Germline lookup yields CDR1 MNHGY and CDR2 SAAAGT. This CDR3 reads CASSYSRQGTLEAFF. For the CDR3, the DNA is TGTGCCAGCAGTTACTCGAGACAGGGAACATTGGAAGCTTTCTTT.

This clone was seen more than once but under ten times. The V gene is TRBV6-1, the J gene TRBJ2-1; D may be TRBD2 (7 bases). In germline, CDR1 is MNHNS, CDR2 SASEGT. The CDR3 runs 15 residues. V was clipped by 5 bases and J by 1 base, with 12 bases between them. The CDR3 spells CASSRRGGSYNEQFF. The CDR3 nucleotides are TGTGCCAGCAGTCGTAGGGGGGGGTCCTACAATGAGCAGTTCTTC.

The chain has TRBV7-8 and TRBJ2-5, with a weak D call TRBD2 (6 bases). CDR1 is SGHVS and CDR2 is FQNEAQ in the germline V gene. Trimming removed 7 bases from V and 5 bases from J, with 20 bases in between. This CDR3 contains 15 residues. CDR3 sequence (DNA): TGTGCCAGCAATGTTTGGCGGGACGGGGAGGAGACCCAGTACTTC. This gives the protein CASNVWRDGEETQYF.

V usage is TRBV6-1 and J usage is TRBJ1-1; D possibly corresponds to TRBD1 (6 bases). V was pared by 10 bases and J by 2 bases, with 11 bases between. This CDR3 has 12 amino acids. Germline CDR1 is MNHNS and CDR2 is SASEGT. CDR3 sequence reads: CATGTPNTEAFF. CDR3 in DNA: TGTGCCACAGGGACACCTAACACTGAAGCTTTCTTT.

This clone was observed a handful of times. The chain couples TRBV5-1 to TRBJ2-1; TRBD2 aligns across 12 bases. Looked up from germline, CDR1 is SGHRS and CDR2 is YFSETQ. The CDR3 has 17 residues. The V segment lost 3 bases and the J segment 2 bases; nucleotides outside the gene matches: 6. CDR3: CASSSTLAGGPYNEQFF. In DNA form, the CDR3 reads TGCGCCAGCAGCTCCACACTAGCGGGAGGACCCTACAATGAGCAGTTCTTC.

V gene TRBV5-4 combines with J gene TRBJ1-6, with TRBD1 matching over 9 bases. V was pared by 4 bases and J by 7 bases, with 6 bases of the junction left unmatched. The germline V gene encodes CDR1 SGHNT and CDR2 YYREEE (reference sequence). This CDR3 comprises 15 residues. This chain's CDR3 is CASSNKGQGNSPLHF. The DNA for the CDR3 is TGTGCCAGCAGCAACAAGGGACAGGGAAATTCACCCCTCCACTTT.